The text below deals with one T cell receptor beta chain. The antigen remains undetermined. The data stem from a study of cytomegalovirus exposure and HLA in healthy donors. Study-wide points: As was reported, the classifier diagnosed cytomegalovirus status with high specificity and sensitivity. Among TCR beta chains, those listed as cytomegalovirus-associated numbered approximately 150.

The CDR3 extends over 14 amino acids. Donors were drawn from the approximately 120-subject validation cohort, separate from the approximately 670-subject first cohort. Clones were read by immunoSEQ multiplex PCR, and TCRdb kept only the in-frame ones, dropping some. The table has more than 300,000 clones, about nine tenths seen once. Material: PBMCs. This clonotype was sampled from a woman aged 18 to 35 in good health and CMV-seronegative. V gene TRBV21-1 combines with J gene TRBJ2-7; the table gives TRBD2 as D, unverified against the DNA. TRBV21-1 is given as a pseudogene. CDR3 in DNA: TGTGCCAGCATGTGGGGGGTGAGCTCCTACGAGCAGTACTTC. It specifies CASMWGVSSYEQYF.